These T cell receptor beta chains were read from a single sample in a study of blood T cell repertoires in COVID-19. The method was immunoSEQ multiplex PCR; TCRdb's version includes in-frame clones alone and lacks a portion of them. The profile shows about 280,000 clones, 86% of them singletons. Input material: peripheral blood. Receptor source: a woman aged 65 to 85 with COVID-19, enrolled during active disease. Each CDR3 is given with its conserved first and last residue. The D gene is left open where the match is weak. Clone sizes are given selectively: once, few, many, or a class where the clone is expanded.

>.|TRBV15|TRBJ2-5|.
TGTGCCACCAGCAGTGGTCGGACAGAAAAAGAGACCCAGTACTTC
CATSSGRTEKETQYF
>TRBD1|TRBV7-2|TRBJ2-4|few
TGTGCCAGCAGCTTCCTAGGACAGGGGGCGGCCATTCAGTACTTC
CASSFLGQGAAIQYF
>TRBD1|TRBV24-1|TRBJ2-7|many
TGTGCCACCAGTGAGCCGGGACAGAACTACGAGCAGTACTTC
CATSEPGQNYEQYF
>.|TRBV2|TRBJ2-1|.
TGTGCCAGCAGTGGGACAACTAACAATGAGCAGTTCTTC
CASSGTTNNEQFF
>TRBD1|TRBV27|TRBJ1-2|.
TGTGCCAGCAGTCCCGGACAGGGGGCCGCTAACTATGGCTACACCTTC
CASSPGQGAANYGYTF
>TRBD1|TRBV9|TRBJ1-5|.
TGTGCCAGCAGCTTTGGGACAGGGGACCAGCCCCAGCATTTT
CASSFGTGDQPQHF
>.|TRBV4-1|TRBJ1-5|few
TGCGCCAGCAGCCGCCGGGACACGGATAGCAATCAGCCCCAGCATTTT
CASSRRDTDSNQPQHF
>TRBD1|TRBV27|TRBJ2-7|.
TGTGCCAGCAGTTTATCCGGGACAGGGGGGGGCGAGCAGTACTTC
CASSLSGTGGGEQYF
>.|TRBV9|TRBJ1-2|few
TGTGCCAGCAGCACCTCAGAACAAGCTAACTATGGCTACACCTTC
CASSTSEQANYGYTF
>.|TRBV6-4|TRBJ2-7|.
TGTGCCCGAAAGGGGTTAACCTACGAGCAGTACTTC
CARKGLTYEQYF
>TRBD1|TRBV7-7|TRBJ1-1|.
TGTGCCAGCAGCCAGGGACAGGGTTCCGAAGCTTTCTTT
CASSQGQGSEAFF
>.|TRBV28|TRBJ1-2|.
TGTGCCAGCGGTAGACAGCCATATGGCTACACCTTC
CASGRQPYGYTF
>TRBD1|TRBV4-1|TRBJ1-1|.
TGCGCCAGCAGCCACCCAGGGGGGAAAGAGGCTGAAGCTTTCTTT
CASSHPGGKEAEAFF
>.|TRBV7-3|TRBJ2-5|once
TGTGCCAGCAGCTCGGGAGAGACCCAGTACTTC
CASSSGETQYF
>TRBD1|TRBV4-2|TRBJ1-2|.
TGTGCCAGCAGCCAAGTGACAGGGTCATACTATGGCTACACCTTC
CASSQVTGSYYGYTF
>TRBD2|TRBV19|TRBJ2-1|.
TGTGCCAGTAGTCCGCCCCCGGGACTAGCGGGGGTGGGCGATGAGCAGTTCTTC
CASSPPPGLAGVGDEQFF
>TRBD2|TRBV7-9|TRBJ2-7|.
TGTGCCAGCAGCGCGCGCACTAGCGGCCACGAGCAGTACTTC
CASSARTSGHEQYF
>TRBD1|TRBV13|TRBJ2-7|.
TGTGCCAGCAGCTTAGGTAGGGGGACAGGGAGCTACGAGCAGTACTTC
CASSLGRGTGSYEQYF
>.|TRBV9|TRBJ2-1|.
TGTGCCAGCAGCGTAGATCTAGTTTTGTTCAATGAGCAGTTCTTC
CASSVDLVLFNEQFF
>.|TRBV30|TRBJ1-1|once
TGTGCCTCAACGACAGCCACTGAAGCTTTCTTT
CASTTATEAFF
>TRBD1|TRBV7-2|TRBJ1-2|once
TGTGCCAGCAGCGCCATTGGGACAGGCAGAGCTAACTATGGCTACACCTTC
CASSAIGTGRANYGYTF
>TRBD1|TRBV7-9|TRBJ1-1|.
TGTGCCAGCAGCTCGCGGGACAGGAGCGGTCGGGCTTTCTTT
CASSSRDRSGRAFF
>.|TRBV9|TRBJ1-1|.
TGTGCCAGCAGCATAGACGATGGGGGCCTAGATGAAGCTTTCTTT
CASSIDDGGLDEAFF
>.|TRBV15|TRBJ2-1|.
TGTGCCACCAGCAGAGATCAACTAGTTGGGGGGTGGAAGTTCTTC
CATSRDQLVGGWKFF
>TRBD2|TRBV2|TRBJ2-2|.
TGTGCCAGCAGCAGCGGGAGGAACACCGGGGAGCTGTTTTTT
CASSSGRNTGELFF
>TRBD1|TRBV19|TRBJ2-7|.
TGTGCCAGTAGTAAGGGGGCCCGGGACAGGCCAACCTACGAGCAGTACTTC
CASSKGARDRPTYEQYF
>.|TRBV5-1|TRBJ1-1|.
TGCGCCAGCAGCCAGGGAGGGGGACGGACTGAAGCTTTCTTT
CASSQGGGRTEAFF
>.|TRBV10-1|TRBJ1-2|.
TGCGCCAGCAGGGACATGCACGGCTATGGCTACACCTTC
CASRDMHGYGYTF
>TRBD1|TRBV7-8|TRBJ1-4|.
TGTGCCAGCAGGCTGGACAGGGGAGCTGAAAAACTGTTTTTT
CASRLDRGAEKLFF
>TRBD1|TRBV23-1|TRBJ2-7|.
TGCGCCAGCAGTCAATATAGGGGGCCCCCCTACGAGCAGTACTTC
CASSQYRGPPYEQYF
>TRBD1|TRBV28|TRBJ1-1|.
TGTGCCAGCAGTTCATCTGGGACAGGTCTGAACACTGAAGCTTTCTTT
CASSSSGTGLNTEAFF
>TRBD1|TRBV6-5|TRBJ1-2|.
TGTGCCAGCAGTTTCTCGGACAGGGGCGTCTATGGCTACACCTTC
CASSFSDRGVYGYTF
>.|TRBV18|TRBJ1-1|.
TGTGCCAGCTCACCCCACAGAGATGACACTGAAGCTTTCTTT
CASSPHRDDTEAFF
>.|TRBV21-1|TRBJ2-1|.
TGTGCCAGCATTACCGGACGGGGGGTGCAGTTCTTC
CASITGRGVQFF
>TRBD1|TRBV6-5|TRBJ1-1|.
TGTGCCAGCAGACAGGGGGGGCCGAACACTGAAGCTTTCTTT
CASRQGGPNTEAFF
>.|TRBV9|TRBJ2-7|.
TGTGCCAGCAGCCCCTGGACAGACTCCTACGAGCAGTACTTC
CASSPWTDSYEQYF
>TRBD2|TRBV7-9|TRBJ2-1|.
TGTGCCAGCAGGAGAGGCGGGACTAACACTTTTCAGTTCTTC
CASRRGGTNTFQFF
>.|TRBV5-1|TRBJ1-1|.
TGCGCCAGCAGCTGGGGTCAGGGGAACACTGAAGCTTTCTTT
CASSWGQGNTEAFF
>.|TRBV2|TRBJ2-7|once
TGTGCCAGCACCCCTGGCGGGGCCACCTACGAGCAGTACTTC
CASTPGGATYEQYF
>.|TRBV6-5|TRBJ1-5|.
TGTGCCAGCCAAGGGGGAGTCAATCAGCCCCAGCATTTT
CASQGGVNQPQHF
>TRBD1|TRBV2|TRBJ1-5|.
TGTGCCAGCAGCCGCGGACAGGGTGAGGCCTCGCCCCAGCATTTT
CASSRGQGEASPQHF
>TRBD2|TRBV10-2|TRBJ2-2|.
TGCGCCACCTCCGGGGGGACCGGGGAGCTGTTTTTT
CATSGGTGELFF
>.|TRBV12-5|TRBJ1-2|.
TGTGCTAGTGGTTTGGTACTAGGAAGGGTTTCGGACTATGGCTACACCTTC
CASGLVLGRVSDYGYTF
>TRBD1|TRBV2|TRBJ1-5|.
TGTGCCAGCAGTGAAATCGCAGGGGGCAAGGACAATCAGCCCCAGCATTTT
CASSEIAGGKDNQPQHF
>TRBD2|TRBV7-2|TRBJ2-7|.
TGTGCCAGCAGCTCCCGACTAGCGGGGGGGCCCGGCGAGCAGTACTTC
CASSSRLAGGPGEQYF
>.|TRBV6-6|TRBJ2-2|.
TGTGCCAGCACTCCGCCGGGTTCCACCGGGGAGCTGTTTTTT
CASTPPGSTGELFF
>TRBD1|TRBV30|TRBJ2-5|.
TGTGCCTGGAGTAGGGACAGCCAAGAGACCCAGTACTTC
CAWSRDSQETQYF
>.|TRBV9|TRBJ1-2|.
TGTGCCAGCAGCGCCTCCGGGGGTCCCAACTATGGCTACACCTTC
CASSASGGPNYGYTF
>TRBD1|TRBV2|TRBJ2-7|.
TGTGCCGGCAGGGACAGGGTCTACGAGCAGTACTTC
CAGRDRVYEQYF
>.|TRBV7-2|TRBJ1-2|.
TGTGCCAGCAGCTCTTACCCTTGGCGGGGGACTCCAGATGGCTACACCTTC
CASSSYPWRGTPDGYTF
>.|TRBV7-9|TRBJ2-2|.
TGTGCCAGCAGCTTAATACTGGGAGCCGGGGAGCTGTTTTTT
CASSLILGAGELFF
>.|TRBV18|TRBJ1-5|.
TGTGCCAGCTCAATCGGAGGCGGGAATCAGCCCCAGCATTTT
CASSIGGGNQPQHF
>.|TRBV1|TRBJ2-5|.
TGCACCAGCAGCTTCTGCCCGGGGGGGATACAAGAGACCCAGTACTTC
CTSSFCPGGIQETQYF
>.|TRBV5-6|TRBJ2-5|.
TGTGCCAGCAGCTTATACCTGAAGGGGGAGACCCAGTACTTC
CASSLYLKGETQYF